The clone carrying this TCR beta chain appeared many times. Its antigen is as yet unknown. The sample comes from a study of liver allograft versus peripheral blood T cells. Study-level background: Within transplanted livers, the T cell receptor repertoires were examined and compared against the repertoires present in the peripheral blood of liver transplant recipients.

One entry per CDR3 protein results from TCRdb running MiXCR on the reads. The sample includes 7,000 to 9,500 distinct CDR3 sequences, 19% of them seen just once. The CDR3 spans 14 residues. Trimming stripped 0 bases from V and 0 bases from J, with 6 bases between. Germline CDR1 GTSNPN, CDR2 SVGIG (reference sequence). Whole-study results and caveats: Within liver allografts, T cell receptor repertoires were reportedly different from those in peripheral blood.

The source of this sequence is a human patient who had a liver transplant. The graft donor may have given rise to some T cells. The V call is TRBV30, the J call TRBJ1-3; D gene ambiguous. DNA for the CDR3: TGTGCCTGGAGTGTTGGCAGCTCTGGAAACACCATATATTTT. Its translation: CAWSVGSSGNTIYF.